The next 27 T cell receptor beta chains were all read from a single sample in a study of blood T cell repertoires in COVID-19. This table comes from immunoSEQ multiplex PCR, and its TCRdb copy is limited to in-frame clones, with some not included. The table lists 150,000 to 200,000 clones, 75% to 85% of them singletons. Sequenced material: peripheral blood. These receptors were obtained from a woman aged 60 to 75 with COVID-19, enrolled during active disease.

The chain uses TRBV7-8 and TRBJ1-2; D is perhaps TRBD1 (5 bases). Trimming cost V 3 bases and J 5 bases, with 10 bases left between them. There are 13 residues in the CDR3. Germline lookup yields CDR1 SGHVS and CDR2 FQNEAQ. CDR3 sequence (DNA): TGTGCCAGCAGCTTTTTCCAGGGATATGGCTACACCTTC. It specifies CASSFFQGYGYTF.

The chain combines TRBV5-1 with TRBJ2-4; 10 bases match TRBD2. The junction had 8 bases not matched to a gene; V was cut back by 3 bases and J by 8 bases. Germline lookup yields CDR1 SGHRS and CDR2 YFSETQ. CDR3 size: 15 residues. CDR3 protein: CASSWSGGAQDIQYF. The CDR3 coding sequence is TGCGCCAGCAGCTGGAGCGGGGGGGCGCAGGACATTCAGTACTTC.

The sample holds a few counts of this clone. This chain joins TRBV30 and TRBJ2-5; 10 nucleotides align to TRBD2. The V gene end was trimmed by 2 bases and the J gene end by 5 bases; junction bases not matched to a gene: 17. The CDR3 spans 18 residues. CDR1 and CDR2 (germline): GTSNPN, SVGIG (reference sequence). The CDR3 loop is CAWSTPLIASGRGETQYF. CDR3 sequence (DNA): TGTGCCTGGAGTACTCCCCTAATTGCTAGCGGGAGAGGGGAGACCCAGTACTTC.

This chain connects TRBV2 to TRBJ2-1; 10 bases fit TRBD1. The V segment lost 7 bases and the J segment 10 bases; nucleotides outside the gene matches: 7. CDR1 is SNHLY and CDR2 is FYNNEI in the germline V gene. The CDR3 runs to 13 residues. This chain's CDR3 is CASTGDRGREQFF. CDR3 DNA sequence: TGTGCCAGCACCGGGGACAGGGGTCGCGAGCAGTTCTTC. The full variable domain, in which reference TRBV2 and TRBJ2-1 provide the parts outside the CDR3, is EPEVTQTPSHQVTQMGQEVILRCVPISNHLYFYWYRQILGQKVEFLVSFYNNEISEKSEIFDDQFSVERPDGSNFTLKIRSTKLEDSAMYFCASTGDRGREQFFGPGTRLTVL.

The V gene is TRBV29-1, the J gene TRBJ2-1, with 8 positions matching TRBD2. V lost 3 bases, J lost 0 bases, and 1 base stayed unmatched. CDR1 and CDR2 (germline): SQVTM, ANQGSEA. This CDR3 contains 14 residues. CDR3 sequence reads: CSVDSGSSYNEQFF. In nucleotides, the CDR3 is TGCAGCGTTGACAGCGGGAGCTCCTACAATGAGCAGTTCTTC.

The CDR3 DNA follows: TGTGCCTGGAGTGCCCAGGGGCTCTCCTACGAGCAGTACTTC. It is translated as CAWSAQGLSYEQYF. The chain uses TRBV30 and TRBJ2-7; maybe TRBD1 (6 bases). There are 14 residues in the CDR3. CDR1 is GTSNPN and CDR2 is SVGIG in the germline V gene (reference sequence). Trimming stripped 1 base from V and 0 bases from J, with 10 bases between.

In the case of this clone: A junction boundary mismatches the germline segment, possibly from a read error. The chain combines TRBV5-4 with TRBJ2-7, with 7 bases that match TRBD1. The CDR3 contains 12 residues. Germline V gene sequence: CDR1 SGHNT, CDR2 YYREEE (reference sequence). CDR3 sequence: CASSLGGQENKF. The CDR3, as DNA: TGTGCCAGCAGCTTAGGTGGACAGGAAAATAAGTTC.

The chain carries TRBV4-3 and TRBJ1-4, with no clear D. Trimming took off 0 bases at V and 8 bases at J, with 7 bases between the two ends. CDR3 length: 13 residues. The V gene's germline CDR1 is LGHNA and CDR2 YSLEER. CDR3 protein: CASSQELREKLFF. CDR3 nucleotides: TGCGCCAGCAGCCAAGAGTTGCGGGAAAAACTGTTTTTT.

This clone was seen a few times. CDR3 coding DNA: TGTGCCAGCAGCGCGGGACAGGGGGCTCGGTCACCCCTCCACTTT. Its protein is CASSAGQGARSPLHF. V and J are TRBV7-6 and TRBJ1-6, with 12 nucleotides matching TRBD1. The CDR3 has 15 amino acids. J gave up 10 bases and V 5 bases, and 6 bases lay outside the gene matches. CDR1 and CDR2 from the germline V gene are SGHVS and FNYEAQ.

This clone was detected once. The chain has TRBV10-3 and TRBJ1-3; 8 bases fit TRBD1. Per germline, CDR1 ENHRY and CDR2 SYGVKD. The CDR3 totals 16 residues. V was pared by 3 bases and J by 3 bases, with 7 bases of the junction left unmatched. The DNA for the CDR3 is TGTGCCATCAGTGAAGTTCAGGGGGCATATGGAAACACCATATATTTT. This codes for CAISEVQGAYGNTIYF.

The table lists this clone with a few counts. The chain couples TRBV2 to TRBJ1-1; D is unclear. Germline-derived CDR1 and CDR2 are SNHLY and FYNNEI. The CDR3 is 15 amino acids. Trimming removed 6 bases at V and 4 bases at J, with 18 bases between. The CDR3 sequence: CASRTPGPRGTEAFF. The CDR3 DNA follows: TGTGCCAGCAGGACACCGGGTCCCCGGGGCACTGAAGCTTTCTTT.

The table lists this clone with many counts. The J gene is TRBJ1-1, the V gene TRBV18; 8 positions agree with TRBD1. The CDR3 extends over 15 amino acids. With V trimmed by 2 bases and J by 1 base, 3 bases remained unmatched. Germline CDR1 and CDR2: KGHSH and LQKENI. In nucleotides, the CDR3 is TGTGCCAGCTCACCAATGGGACAGGCGAACACTGAAGCTTTCTTT. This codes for CASSPMGQANTEAFF.

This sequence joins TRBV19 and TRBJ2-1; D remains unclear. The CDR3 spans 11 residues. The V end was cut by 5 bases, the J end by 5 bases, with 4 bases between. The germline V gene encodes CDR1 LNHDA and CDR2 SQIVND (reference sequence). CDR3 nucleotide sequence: TGTGCCAGTAGTCTCCACAATGAGCAGTTCTTC. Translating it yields CASSLHNEQFF.

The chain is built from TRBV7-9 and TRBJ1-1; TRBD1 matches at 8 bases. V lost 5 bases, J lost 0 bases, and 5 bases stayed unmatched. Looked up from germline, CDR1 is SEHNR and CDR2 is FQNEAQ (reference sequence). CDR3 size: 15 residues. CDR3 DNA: TGTGCCAGCAGCCCAGGGGGCTGGATGAACACTGAAGCTTTCTTT. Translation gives CASSPGGWMNTEAFF.

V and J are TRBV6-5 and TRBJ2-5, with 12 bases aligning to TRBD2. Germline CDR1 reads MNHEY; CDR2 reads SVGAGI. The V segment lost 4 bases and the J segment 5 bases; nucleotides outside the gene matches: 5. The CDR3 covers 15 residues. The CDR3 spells CASSSLAGGLETQYF. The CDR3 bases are TGTGCCAGCAGTTCACTAGCGGGGGGCTTGGAGACCCAGTACTTC.

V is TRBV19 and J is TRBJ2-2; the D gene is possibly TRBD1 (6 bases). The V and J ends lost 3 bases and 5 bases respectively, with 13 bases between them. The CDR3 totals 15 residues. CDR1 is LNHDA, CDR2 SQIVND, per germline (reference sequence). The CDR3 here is CASSMYTGYTGELFF. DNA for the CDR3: TGTGCCAGTAGTATGTATACAGGGTATACCGGGGAGCTGTTTTTT.

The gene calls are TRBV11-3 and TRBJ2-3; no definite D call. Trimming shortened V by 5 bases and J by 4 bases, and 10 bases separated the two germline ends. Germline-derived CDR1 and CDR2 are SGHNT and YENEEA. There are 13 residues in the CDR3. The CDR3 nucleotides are TGTGCCAGCAGCCTTCGTCCTTCAGATACGCAGTATTTT. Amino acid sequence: CASSLRPSDTQYF.

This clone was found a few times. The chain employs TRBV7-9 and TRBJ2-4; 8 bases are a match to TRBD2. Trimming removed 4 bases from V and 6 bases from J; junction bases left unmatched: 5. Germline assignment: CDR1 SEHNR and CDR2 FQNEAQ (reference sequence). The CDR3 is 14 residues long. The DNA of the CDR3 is TGTGCCAGCAGCTCCAGGACTAGCAGAAACATTCAGTACTTC. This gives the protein CASSSRTSRNIQYF.

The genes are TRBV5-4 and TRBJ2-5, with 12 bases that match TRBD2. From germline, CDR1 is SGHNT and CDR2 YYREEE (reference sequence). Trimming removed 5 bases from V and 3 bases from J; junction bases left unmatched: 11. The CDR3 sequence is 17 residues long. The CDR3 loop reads CASSLGLAGGLEETQYF. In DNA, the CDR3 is TGTGCCAGCAGTCTGGGGCTAGCGGGGGGGCTAGAAGAGACCCAGTACTTC.

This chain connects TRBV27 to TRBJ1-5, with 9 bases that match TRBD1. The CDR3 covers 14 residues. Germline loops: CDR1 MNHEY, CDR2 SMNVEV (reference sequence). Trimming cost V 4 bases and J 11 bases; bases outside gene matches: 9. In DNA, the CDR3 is TGTGCCAGCAGTTCAAACAGGGGGCGCGGGGCCCAGCATTTT. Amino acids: CASSSNRGRGAQHF.

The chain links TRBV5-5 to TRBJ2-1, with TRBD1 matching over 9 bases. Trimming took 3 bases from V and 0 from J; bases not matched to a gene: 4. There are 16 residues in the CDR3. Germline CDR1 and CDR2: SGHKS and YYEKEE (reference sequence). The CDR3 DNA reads TGTGCCAGCAGCTCACAGGGGGCTATCTCCTACAATGAGCAGTTCTTC. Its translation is CASSSQGAISYNEQFF.

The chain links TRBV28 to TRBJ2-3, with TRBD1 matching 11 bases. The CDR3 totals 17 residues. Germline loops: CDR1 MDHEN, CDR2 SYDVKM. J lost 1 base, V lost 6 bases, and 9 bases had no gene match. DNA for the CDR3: TGTGCCAGCAGACCAGGACAGGGGGCTATCGGCACAGATACGCAGTATTTT. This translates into CASRPGQGAIGTDTQYF.

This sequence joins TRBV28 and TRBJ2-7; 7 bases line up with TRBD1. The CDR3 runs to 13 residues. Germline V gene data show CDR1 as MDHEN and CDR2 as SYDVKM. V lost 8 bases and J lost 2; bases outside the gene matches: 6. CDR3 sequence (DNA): TGTGCCAGCCGAGACAGGGAGACCTACGAGCAGTACGTC. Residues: CASRDRETYEQYV.

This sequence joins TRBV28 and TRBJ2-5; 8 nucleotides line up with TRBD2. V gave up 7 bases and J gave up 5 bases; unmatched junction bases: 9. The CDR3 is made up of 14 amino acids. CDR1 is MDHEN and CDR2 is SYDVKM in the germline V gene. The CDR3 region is CASTPGGGGETQYF. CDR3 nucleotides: TGTGCCAGCACCCCGGGAGGGGGAGGCGAGACCCAGTACTTC.

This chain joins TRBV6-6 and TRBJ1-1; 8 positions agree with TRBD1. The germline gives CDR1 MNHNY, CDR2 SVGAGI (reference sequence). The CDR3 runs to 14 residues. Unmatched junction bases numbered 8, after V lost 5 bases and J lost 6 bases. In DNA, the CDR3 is TGTGCCAGCAGTCCCCTACAGGGGGTAGCTGAAGCTTTCTTT. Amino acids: CASSPLQGVAEAFF.

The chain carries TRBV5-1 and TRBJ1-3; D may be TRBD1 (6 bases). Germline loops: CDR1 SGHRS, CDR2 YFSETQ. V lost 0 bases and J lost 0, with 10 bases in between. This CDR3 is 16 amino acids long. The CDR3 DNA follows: TGCGCCAGCAGCTTGGGACAGGCAAGCTCTGGAAACACCATATATTTT. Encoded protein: CASSLGQASSGNTIYF.

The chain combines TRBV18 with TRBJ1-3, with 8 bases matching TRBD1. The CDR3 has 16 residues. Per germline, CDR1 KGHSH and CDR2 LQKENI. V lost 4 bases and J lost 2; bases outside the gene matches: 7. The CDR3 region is CASSQNPRGPGNTIYF. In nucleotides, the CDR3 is TGTGCCAGCTCACAGAACCCCAGGGGGCCTGGAAACACCATATATTTT. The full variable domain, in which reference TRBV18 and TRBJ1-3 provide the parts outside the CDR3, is NAGVMQNPRHLVRRRGQEARLRCSPMKGHSHVYWYRQLPEEGLKFMVYLQKENIIDESGMPKERFSAEFPKEGPSILRIQQVVRGDSAAYFCASSQNPRGPGNTIYFGEGSWLTVV.